This T cell receptor beta chain comes out of a study of blood T cells in healthy people across ages. A second about 7 to 11 cycle PCR used barcoded and J-beta primers. TCRdb processed the 5' RACE reads anew with MiXCR; each CDR3 protein has one entry. Counted here are about 720,000 distinct CDR3 sequences, 25% occurring once; the ten biggest clones make up more than 3%. This CDR3 has 13 residues. These same data were also listed under a study on T cells of mothers and their children. Turning to that study: Donation was provided by three healthy Caucasian mothers along with their six children.

This TCR was sampled from a boy between 10 and 17 years old in good health. The V and J genes are TRBV21-1 and TRBJ2-3; the table's TRBD2 call for D was not verified on the DNA. TRBV21-1 is a documented pseudogene. Sample: blood. The CDR3 protein is CASPCGTTDTQYF. The DNA of the CDR3 is TGTGCCAGCCCCTGCGGGACTACAGATACGCAGTATTTT.